This passage covers 9 T cell receptor beta chains from one sample sequenced in a study of vaccination and CD4 T cells after COVID-19. Their cognate antigens are unknown. The Oncomine TCR Beta short-read assay was what sequenced the DNA obtained from cultured CD4+ T cells. From the PCR reads, TCRdb called clonotypes with MiXCR, one entry per CDR3 protein. The table shows roughly 20,000 distinct CDR3 sequences, with 35% to 45% occurring only once. This sample's treatment: roughly nine-day PBMC culture with coronavirus spike peptide pools or control peptides (ViraFEST assay). This specimen consisted of CD4+ T cells from blood, cultured in vitro, obtained before SARS-CoV-2 vaccination. The receptors were gathered from a human donor who received a COVID-19 vaccine.

This clonotype was observed a few times. The rearrangement uses TRBV7-7 and TRBJ2-1, with no clear D. V lost 1 base and J lost 7, with 8 bases in between. Germline V CDR1 and CDR2: SSHAT, FNYEAQ (reference sequence). This CDR3 has 13 amino acids. DNA for the CDR3: TGTGCCAGCAGCTTAGACAGTGGAAATGAGCAGTTCTTC. Protein sequence: CASSLDSGNEQFF.

V usage is TRBV5-1 and J usage is TRBJ2-1; 11 bases align to TRBD2. The length of the CDR3 is 19 residues. Trimming at V came to 5 bases and at J to 3 bases, leaving 16 bases not matched to a gene. Germline V gives CDR1 SGHRS, CDR2 YFSETQ. CDR3 loop: CASRYSGQGLADHYNEQFF. The CDR3 DNA sequence: TGCGCCAGCAGATATTCCGGACAGGGACTAGCGGACCACTACAATGAGCAGTTCTTC. The variable domain in full, with the rest retrieved from reference TRBV5-1 and TRBJ2-1, is KAGVTQTPRYLIKTRGQQVTLSCSPISGHRSVSWYQQTPGQGLQFLFEYFSETQRNKGNFPGRFSGRQFSNSRSEMNVSTLELGDSALYLCASRYSGQGLADHYNEQFFGPGTRLTVL.

The J gene is TRBJ2-2, the V gene TRBV7-9, with 8 nucleotides matching TRBD1. V was clipped by 0 bases and J by 7 bases; unmatched bases: 16. CDR3 length: 19 residues. The germline CDR1 and CDR2 sequences are SEHNR and FQNEAQ (reference sequence). The CDR3 sequence is CASSLAGSRQGRRIGELFF. The CDR3 nucleotides read TGTGCCAGCAGCTTAGCCGGATCGCGACAGGGGCGCCGGATCGGGGAGCTGTTTTTT. Filled out from reference TRBV7-9 and TRBJ2-2, the complete variable domain reads DTGVSQNPRHKITKRGQNVTFRCDPISEHNRLYWYRQTLGQGPEFLTYFQNEAQLEKSRLLSDRFSAERPKGSFSTLEIQRTEQGDSAMYLCASSLAGSRQGRRIGELFFGEGSRLTVL.

The chain recombines TRBV6-1 with TRBJ2-5, with 8 bases matching TRBD2. Unmatched junction bases numbered 6, after V lost 8 bases and J lost 4 bases. The germline V gene has CDR1 MNHNS and CDR2 SASEGT. The CDR3 consists of 13 residues. CDR3: CASGLSGGETQYF. CDR3 DNA: TGTGCCAGCGGTCTCAGCGGGGGAGAGACCCAGTACTTC.

The chain links TRBV7-6 to TRBJ2-3; tentatively, D is TRBD1 or TRBD2 (5 bases each). Germline CDR1 reads SGHVS; CDR2 reads FNYEAQ. The CDR3 has 15 amino acids. The V end lost 5 bases, the J end lost 2 bases, and 14 bases lay between the germline ends. CDR3 sequence reads: CASSPPGTDTDTQYF. The CDR3 nucleotides read TGTGCCAGCAGCCCCCCCGGGACGGACACAGATACGCAGTATTTT. The entire variable domain, with the rest obtained from reference TRBV7-6 and TRBJ2-3, is as follows: GAGVSQSPRYKVTKRGQDVALRCDPISGHVSLYWYRQALGQGPEFLTYFNYEAQQDKSGLPNDRFSAERPEGSISTLTIQRTEQRDSAMYRCASSPPGTDTDTQYFGPGTRLTVL.

V gene TRBV6-5 combines with J gene TRBJ1-1, with D unresolved. The CDR3 extends over 13 amino acids. The V end lost 0 bases, the J end lost 0 bases, and 2 bases lay between the germline ends. CDR1 and CDR2 (germline): MNHEY, SVGAGI. CDR3 loop: CASSYSVNTEAFF. DNA of the CDR3: TGTGCCAGCAGTTACTCGGTGAACACTGAAGCTTTCTTT.

This clonotype was seen just once. The CDR3 protein is CASKGPGGGGTSSGANVLTF. CDR3 nucleotides: TGTGCCAGCAAGGGCCCGGGGGGCGGGGGTACGTCGTCTGGGGCCAACGTCCTGACTTTC. The V gene is TRBV2, the J gene TRBJ2-6; maybe TRBD2 (7 bases). V lost 7 bases to trimming and J lost 1 base, with 26 bases between them. Looked up from germline, CDR1 is SNHLY and CDR2 is FYNNEI. The length of the CDR3 is 20 residues.

This clonotype is categorized as medium-sized. This chain links TRBV20-1 with TRBJ2-4; 7 bases are shared with TRBD1. Trimming took 1 base from V and 0 from J; bases not matched to a gene: 6. Germline values: CDR1 DFQATT, CDR2 SNEGSKA (reference sequence). The CDR3 has 16 amino acids. This chain's CDR3 is CSARGGQTLAKNIQYF. The DNA of the CDR3 is TGCAGTGCTAGAGGGGGACAGACACTAGCCAAAAACATTCAGTACTTC.

This clonotype was counted between two and nine times. V and J are TRBV12-3 or TRBV12-4 and TRBJ2-2; no definite D call. This CDR3 comprises 15 residues. Trimming pared 3 bases from V and 2 bases from J, leaving 10 bases between. The CDR3 bases are TGTGCCAGCAGTTTTTCGGCCAGTAACACCGGGGAGCTGTTTTTT. This encodes CASSFSASNTGELFF.